The 17 T cell receptor beta chains reported below all come from one sample, sequenced in a study of cytomegalovirus exposure and HLA in healthy donors (TCRdb year 2017). The library came from the immunoSEQ multiplex PCR assay. For the multiplex PCR, a mixture combining 60 forward primers for TCR Vbeta segments and 13 reverse primers for TCR Jbeta segments was used. TCRdb's version of the immuneACCESS table is confined to in-frame rearrangements and falls short of the full clone set. An unresolved V gene accounts for under half of the shortfall where checked; the remainder is of unknown origin. The sample yields 76,000 or so clones; roughly 73% were counted once. The leading ten clones occupy about 16% of the sample. The sequencing sample was made of PBMCs. The receptor source for this set is a woman aged 40 to 50 in good health and CMV-seropositive.

The chain is built from TRBV6-5 and TRBJ2-3; D is ambiguous. The CDR3 is 14 residues long. Trimming pared 0 bases from V and 4 bases from J, leaving 8 bases between. The germline V gene has CDR1 MNHEY and CDR2 SVGAGI. The CDR3 sequence: CASSYSLVSDTQYF. CDR3 DNA: TGTGCCAGCAGTTACTCGCTAGTATCAGATACGCAGTATTTT.

A single count supports this clone. The rearrangement links TRBV5-1 to TRBJ2-1; TRBD1 agrees at 9 bases. With V trimmed by 0 bases and J by 9 bases, 4 bases remained unmatched. CDR1 is SGHRS, CDR2 YFSETQ, per germline. The CDR3 covers 14 residues. In nucleotides, the CDR3 is TGCGCCAGCAGCTTGGGACAGGGGGGTTTTGAGCAGTTCTTC. The encoded protein is CASSLGQGGFEQFF.

The V and J genes are TRBV19 and TRBJ1-5, with 10 bases identical to TRBD1. Losses at the gene ends were 3 bases for V and 4 bases for J; bases not matched to a gene: 6. CDR1 is LNHDA, CDR2 SQIVND, per germline (reference sequence). The CDR3 is 16 residues long. CDR3 amino acids: CASSIGWDRGNQPQHF. The CDR3 bases are TGTGCCAGTAGTATTGGATGGGACAGGGGTAATCAGCCCCAGCATTTT.

The genes are TRBV5-1 and TRBJ2-7; 7 bases agree with TRBD1. The CDR3 extends over 15 amino acids. V was pared by 1 base and J by 3 bases, with 7 bases of the junction left unmatched. Looked up from germline, CDR1 is SGHRS and CDR2 is YFSETQ. In DNA, the CDR3 is TGCGCCAGCAGCTTGAGCACAGGGGTGGGCTACGAGCAGTACTTC. Translated: CASSLSTGVGYEQYF. Together with reference TRBV5-1 and TRBJ2-7, the CDR3 gives the full variable domain: KAGVTQTPRYLIKTRGQQVTLSCSPISGHRSVSWYQQTPGQGLQFLFEYFSETQRNKGNFPGRFSGRQFSNSRSEMNVSTLELGDSALYLCASSLSTGVGYEQYFGPGTRLTVT.

V usage is TRBV28 and J usage is TRBJ2-3; D is uncertain. CDR1 is MDHEN and CDR2 is SYDVKM in the germline V gene. Between the trimmed V and J ends, which lost 2 bases and 0 bases, there was a span of 9 bases. This CDR3 is 15 amino acids long. CDR3 in amino acids: CASSLLPVSTDTQYF. The CDR3 region has the DNA TGTGCCAGCAGTTTACTCCCGGTCAGCACAGATACGCAGTATTTT.

The chain is built from TRBV7-2 and TRBJ1-2; 7 bases fit TRBD1. CDR1 is SGHTA, CDR2 FQGNSA, per germline. J was trimmed by 0 bases and V by 5 bases; bases with no gene match: 6. CDR3 length equals 15 residues. The CDR3 sequence: CASSRDSFANYGYTF. The DNA for the CDR3 is TGTGCCAGCAGCAGGGACAGTTTTGCTAACTATGGCTACACCTTC.

This sequence joins TRBV28 and TRBJ1-2; D is unclear. The V gene's germline CDR1 is MDHEN and CDR2 SYDVKM. This CDR3 is built from 13 residues. With 2 bases removed from V and 4 bases from J, the gap between germline ends came to 8 bases. As DNA, the CDR3 is TGTGCCAGCAGTTTACGGGGTGCCTATGGCTACACCTTC. Protein sequence: CASSLRGAYGYTF.

The genes are TRBV6-1 and TRBJ2-5; D is possibly TRBD2 (6 bases). Germline V gene sequence: CDR1 MNHNS, CDR2 SASEGT. V was clipped by 6 bases and J by 2 bases, with 16 bases between them. This CDR3 comprises 15 residues. The CDR3 protein is CASRGRDSRQETQYF. The CDR3 nucleotides are TGTGCCAGCAGGGGACGGGACTCAAGGCAAGAGACCCAGTACTTC.

The J gene is TRBJ2-1, the V gene TRBV2; a possible D gene is TRBD2 (5 bases). Trimming took off 9 bases at V and 10 bases at J, with 13 bases between the two ends. The CDR3 runs 11 residues. CDR1 and CDR2 from the germline V gene are SNHLY and FYNNEI. CDR3 amino acids: CASEAGGEQFF. As DNA, the CDR3 is TGTGCCAGTGAGGCGGGTGGAGAGCAGTTCTTC.

The chain couples TRBV29-1 to TRBJ2-1, with 8 bases aligning to TRBD2. Per germline, CDR1 SQVTM and CDR2 ANQGSEA. V lost 6 bases to trimming and J lost 6 bases; unmatched junction nucleotides: 7. CDR3 length equals 13 residues. DNA for the CDR3: TGCAGCGTCAGCGGGAGTGGGCTCAATGAGCAGTTCTTC. As protein: CSVSGSGLNEQFF.

This chain links TRBV30 with TRBJ1-2; D not certain. Germline-derived CDR1 and CDR2 are GTSNPN and SVGIG (reference sequence). This CDR3 is built from 13 residues. The V and J ends lost 1 base and 6 bases respectively, with 12 bases between them. CDR3 coding DNA: TGTGCCTGGAGTGGGATGACCAGCGATGGCTACACCTTC. Residues: CAWSGMTSDGYTF.

This chain uses TRBV14 with TRBJ2-4; TRBD2 matches 10 bases. The CDR3 consists of 14 residues. V lost 1 base, J lost 6 bases, and 0 bases stayed unmatched. Per the germline V gene, CDR1 is SGHDN and CDR2 is FVKESK. DNA for the CDR3: TGTGCCAGCAGCCAAGGGACTAGCGGAAACATTCAGTACTTC. It encodes CASSQGTSGNIQYF.

The chain carries TRBV15 and TRBJ1-1; D is possibly TRBD1 (5 bases). V was clipped by 5 bases and J by 10 bases, with 23 bases between them. The CDR3 sequence is 15 residues long. Germline V gene data show CDR1 as LNHNV and CDR2 as YYDKDF (reference sequence). This CDR3 is CATSGGGDVDLRAFF. CDR3 in DNA: TGTGCCACCAGCGGGGGGGGAGACGTCGACCTTAGAGCTTTCTTT.

The rearrangement links TRBV10-2 to TRBJ2-1; 7 bases fit TRBD2. The CDR3 covers 13 residues. Per the germline V gene, CDR1 is WSHSY and CDR2 is SAAADI. The V and J ends lost 7 bases and 9 bases, in that order; junction bases with no gene match: 9. The CDR3 sequence: CASIGGGRGEQFF. CDR3 nucleotide sequence: TGCGCCAGCATCGGGGGAGGGCGCGGTGAGCAGTTCTTC.

The genes are TRBV23-1 and TRBJ2-5; possible D gene TRBD2, 6 bases. TRBV23-1 is an open reading frame, and its role is uncertain. This CDR3 region has 13 residues. The V and J ends lost 6 bases and 4 bases respectively, with 12 bases between them. The CDR3 region has the DNA TGCGCCAGCAGGCGACAGCGGGTAGAGACCCAGTACTTC. This codes for CASRRQRVETQYF.

The table lists this clone with a count of one. This chain uses TRBV5-4 with TRBJ1-2; D ambiguous. V was clipped by 2 bases and J by 6 bases, with 11 bases between them. This CDR3 is 13 amino acids long. The germline V gene has CDR1 SGHNT and CDR2 YYREEE (reference sequence). Here the CDR3 reads CASSFGLLDGYTF. In DNA form, the CDR3 reads TGTGCCAGCAGCTTCGGTCTCCTGGATGGCTACACCTTC.

This clone was seen once. The rearrangement uses TRBV21-1 and TRBJ2-1; the table's D call of TRBD2 was not tested on the DNA. TRBV21-1 is an annotated pseudogene. The CDR3 spans 18 residues. CDR3 region: CASEKQGFSGEPYNEQFF. The CDR3 coding sequence is TGTGCCAGCGAAAAACAGGGATTTAGCGGGGAGCCCTACAATGAGCAGTTCTTC.